This entry is about one T cell receptor (beta chain). Its specificity is unknown. The data originate from a study of T cells after yellow fever vaccination. Whole-study findings and limits: A weaker but faster secondary response was observed, peaking on day 5 versus 15. Contaminating bulk clonotypes could be abundant in FACS-sorted repertoires. Post-booster reappearance was seen for most primary-vaccination clones (roughly 97% CD4, around 90% CD8).

Via MiXCR, TCRdb re-called the 5' RACE reads, giving one row per CDR3 protein. The sample lists about 340,000 distinct CDR3 sequences; around 13% were seen once. V lost 2 bases and J lost 11, with 9 bases in between. The germline V gene encodes CDR1 MDHEN and CDR2 SYDVKM. The length of the CDR3 is 11 residues. This TCR was recovered from a man aged 18 to 29 who received the YFV17D yellow fever vaccine. The rearrangement links TRBV28 to TRBJ1-1; D not certain. The sample was CD4+ T cells sorted from PBMCs, taken 15 days after the yellow fever booster vaccination. The CDR3 DNA reads TGTGCCAGCAGTTTACGAGATGGGGCTTTCTTT. Its protein is CASSLRDGAFF.